A single sample is the source of the 32 T cell receptor beta chains below, sequenced in a study of shared clonotypes between healthy human individuals. Only in-frame clones appear in the TCRdb table, and some are missing; sequencing was by immunoSEQ multiplex PCR. Of roughly 660,000 clones in the sample, 90% are singletons; the top ten hold about 33%. The sequencing input was memory CD8+ T cells from PBMCs. The subset denotes: CD45RO+ cells pooled with CCR7-negative TemRA cells. These TCRs come from a man between 18 and 29 years old in good health. Some clones in this sample may be carry-over from other donors' samples.

The chain links TRBV7-9 to TRBJ2-5, with D perhaps assigned TRBD1 or TRBD2 (5 bases each). V gave up 3 bases and J gave up 5 bases, with 16 bases separating them. The CDR3 is 15 residues long. Germline CDR1 reads SEHNR; CDR2 reads FQNEAQ (reference sequence). This CDR3 is CASSLTVGVVETQYF. CDR3 DNA: TGTGCCAGCAGCTTGACCGTGGGGGTTGTCGAGACCCAGTACTTC.

V usage is TRBV7-9 and J usage is TRBJ2-3, with 9 bases identical to TRBD2. The CDR3 is 18 residues long. Germline CDR1 and CDR2: SEHNR and FQNEAQ (reference sequence). J was trimmed by 2 bases and V by 4 bases; bases with no gene match: 13. CDR3 bases: TGTGCCAGCAGCTCTAAGGAGGCGGGAGGGTTTTCCACAGATACGCAGTATTTT. This gives the protein CASSSKEAGGFSTDTQYF.

This clone showed up just a few times. V usage is TRBV4-2 and J usage is TRBJ1-1, with D perhaps matching TRBD1 (5 bases). V lost 0 bases to trimming and J lost 7 bases, with 15 bases between them. The germline gives CDR1 LGHNA, CDR2 YNFKEQ. This CDR3 is 15 amino acids long. CDR3 loop: CASSQDRRGNVEAFF. CDR3 sequence (DNA): TGTGCCAGCAGCCAAGATAGAAGGGGCAATGTTGAAGCTTTCTTT.

This chain joins TRBV7-6 and TRBJ1-1; D is ambiguous. V was shortened by 4 bases and J by 0 bases, with 9 bases between the two germline ends. The CDR3 loop spans 14 amino acids. Germline-derived CDR1 and CDR2 are SGHVS and FNYEAQ. CDR3 protein: CASSSSTVNTEAFF. CDR3 DNA: TGTGCCAGCAGCTCCTCAACAGTGAACACTGAAGCTTTCTTT.

The chain uses TRBV2 and TRBJ2-3, with D possibly TRBD2 on 6 matching bases. V lost 7 bases to trimming and J lost 4 bases, with 12 bases between them. Germline lookup yields CDR1 SNHLY and CDR2 FYNNEI. The CDR3 has 13 amino acids. The CDR3 loop reads CASKAGFADTQYF. The CDR3 nucleotides are TGTGCCAGCAAAGCGGGCTTCGCAGATACGCAGTATTTT.

This clone was seen only once. The chain employs TRBV4-1 and TRBJ2-1, with 7 bases fitting TRBD2. Germline CDR1 MGHRA, CDR2 YSYEKL. The CDR3 covers 15 residues. Trimming took 3 bases from V and 1 from J; bases not matched to a gene: 3. The CDR3 is CASSQTGGSYNEQFF. Here the CDR3 DNA reads TGCGCCAGCAGCCAGACCGGGGGGTCCTACAATGAGCAGTTCTTC.

This clone was found a few times. This chain connects TRBV13 to TRBJ2-7; 13 bases are shared with TRBD2. The V gene's germline CDR1 is PRHDT and CDR2 FYEKMQ (reference sequence). The CDR3 sequence is 16 residues long. Unmatched junction bases numbered 1, after V lost 2 bases and J lost 0 bases. CDR3 in DNA: TGTGCCAGCAGCTTAAGACTAGCGGGAGGCTCCTACGAGCAGTACTTC. Residues: CASSLRLAGGSYEQYF.

This chain uses TRBV9 with TRBJ2-3; tentatively, D is TRBD1 (7 bases). Germline V gene lookup returns CDR1 SGDLS and CDR2 YYNGEE. Trimming pared 1 base from V and 5 bases from J, leaving 14 bases between. The CDR3 totals 15 residues. This CDR3 is CASSVKGGGIDTQYF. The DNA of the CDR3 is TGTGCCAGCAGCGTAAAAGGGGGCGGGATAGATACGCAGTATTTT.

This chain joins TRBV10-1 and TRBJ2-7; 11 nucleotides line up with TRBD2. Unmatched junction bases numbered 12, after V lost 0 bases and J lost 5 bases. CDR3 size: 18 residues. Germline lookup yields CDR1 WNHNN and CDR2 SYGVQD (reference sequence). CDR3 coding DNA: TGCGCCAGCAGTGAGTCTCAAAGAATAGCGGGAGGGCCCAACGAGCAGTACTTC. This gives the protein CASSESQRIAGGPNEQYF.

V usage is TRBV5-1 and J usage is TRBJ1-1; D call uncertain. The V and J ends lost 4 bases and 7 bases respectively, with 11 bases between them. CDR3 length equals 12 residues. Germline lookup yields CDR1 SGHRS and CDR2 YFSETQ. As DNA, the CDR3 is TGCGCCAGCAGCAGAAGGGAGGATGAAGCTTTCTTT. Translating it yields CASSRREDEAFF.

This clone turned up a few times. The rearrangement links TRBV30 to TRBJ2-7; 11 positions match TRBD2. CDR3 length equals 13 residues. Trimming at V came to 3 bases and at J to 3 bases, leaving 1 base not matched to a gene. CDR1 is GTSNPN, CDR2 SVGIG, per germline (reference sequence). Here the CDR3 reads CAWRLAGDYEQYF. The DNA of the CDR3 is TGTGCCTGGAGACTAGCGGGAGACTACGAGCAGTACTTC.

This chain joins TRBV15 and TRBJ2-7; D possibly corresponds to TRBD2 (5 bases). The V end was cut by 8 bases, the J end by 1 base, with 15 bases between. Germline lookup yields CDR1 LNHNV and CDR2 YYDKDF (reference sequence). The CDR3 extends over 14 amino acids. The CDR3 DNA reads TGTGCCACCGCAGGAGGTCACCCTTCCTACGAGCAGTACTTC. Translation: CATAGGHPSYEQYF.

The gene calls are TRBV29-1 and TRBJ2-1; 8 nucleotides agree with TRBD2. Per germline, CDR1 SQVTM and CDR2 ANQGSEA. V dropped 7 bases and J dropped 3; count of bases not matched to a gene: 5. The CDR3 consists of 13 residues. CDR3 coding DNA: TGCAGCGCCCATAGCGGGAACTACAATGAGCAGTTCTTC. Its translation: CSAHSGNYNEQFF.

The CDR3 bases are TGTGCCAGCAGTAAACTTAGCAATGAGCAGTTCTTC. Protein sequence: CASSKLSNEQFF. The rearrangement uses TRBV6-6 and TRBJ2-1; D not certain. CDR3 length: 12 residues. The germline V gene encodes CDR1 MNHNY and CDR2 SVGAGI (reference sequence). The V end lost 5 bases, the J end lost 6 bases, and 8 bases lay between the germline ends.

The chain combines TRBV11-2 with TRBJ1-6; D possibly corresponds to TRBD1 (5 bases). Germline V gene lookup returns CDR1 SGHAT and CDR2 FQNNGV. This CDR3 is 17 amino acids long. The V gene lost 4 bases and the J gene lost 0 bases, with 13 bases spanning the gap. The CDR3 DNA is TGTGCCAGCAGCTCTCGAACCGACAGCTCCTATAATTCACCCCTCCACTTT. It specifies CASSSRTDSSYNSPLHF.

The gene calls are TRBV7-9 and TRBJ1-5, with D hard to call. The ends were cut back, 6 bases at V and 0 bases at J, with 12 bases in the middle. This CDR3 comprises 15 residues. CDR1 SEHNR and CDR2 FQNEAQ come from the germline V gene (reference sequence). CDR3 DNA sequence: TGTGCCAGCAGTCTTGGATCCTATAGCAATCAGCCCCAGCATTTT. It codes for CASSLGSYSNQPQHF.

This clone was recorded only once. This chain links TRBV4-3 with TRBJ2-3; maybe TRBD2 (6 bases). The CDR3 loop spans 13 amino acids. Deletions cut 8 bases from V and 2 bases from J, with 11 bases between. The V gene's germline CDR1 is LGHNA and CDR2 YSLEER. DNA of the CDR3: TGCGCCAGCGCGGCGGGGAACACAGATACGCAGTATTTT. Its protein is CASAAGNTDTQYF.

This chain links TRBV30 with TRBJ2-2; D possibly corresponds to TRBD1 (6 bases). The ends were cut back, 4 bases at V and 4 bases at J, with 13 bases in the middle. The CDR3 spans 14 residues. Germline V lookup: CDR1 GTSNPN, CDR2 SVGIG (reference sequence). CDR3 bases: TGTGCCTGGAAGGGCAGGGGTTTCACCGGGGAGCTGTTTTTT. Its translation is CAWKGRGFTGELFF.

As regards this clone: The same CDR3 also results from other DNA sequences found in this sample. The chain couples TRBV5-1 to TRBJ1-1, with TRBD1 identical over 9 bases. Per germline, CDR1 SGHRS and CDR2 YFSETQ. After removal of 0 bases from V and 6 bases from J, the junction contained 3 bases not matched to a gene. The CDR3 has 14 amino acids. The DNA of the CDR3 is TGCGCCAGCAGCTTGGTGGGACAGGGCGCTGAAGCTTTCTTT. Encoded protein: CASSLVGQGAEAFF. The variable domain in full, with the rest retrieved from reference TRBV5-1 and TRBJ1-1, is KAGVTQTPRYLIKTRGQQVTLSCSPISGHRSVSWYQQTPGQGLQFLFEYFSETQRNKGNFPGRFSGRQFSNSRSEMNVSTLELGDSALYLCASSLVGQGAEAFFGQGTRLTVV.

This chain uses TRBV9 with TRBJ1-3; D remains ambiguous. Germline loops: CDR1 SGDLS, CDR2 YYNGEE. This CDR3 comprises 19 residues. V was pared by 0 bases and J by 3 bases, with 22 bases between. The CDR3: CASSVVAAGPNPLGNTIYF. As DNA, the CDR3 is TGTGCCAGCAGCGTAGTCGCGGCAGGACCAAACCCTCTTGGAAACACCATATATTTT.

The genes are TRBV28 and TRBJ2-7; D call uncertain. This CDR3 has 14 amino acids. V was clipped by 2 bases and J by 5 bases, with 13 bases between them. The germline CDR1 and CDR2 sequences are MDHEN and SYDVKM. The CDR3 nucleotides read TGTGCCAGCAGTTTACTAAGCCCGGCTGACGAGCAGTACTTC. Its translation is CASSLLSPADEQYF.

The CDR3 region has the DNA TGTGCCACCAGCAGCAGGGGGGAGAGCGGGATGGGCGAGCAGTACTTC. It is translated as CATSSRGESGMGEQYF. The chain is built from TRBV15 and TRBJ2-7, with D perhaps TRBD1 or TRBD2 (7 bases each). Germline V gene lookup returns CDR1 LNHNV and CDR2 YYDKDF (reference sequence). The V and J ends lost 3 bases and 6 bases respectively, with 21 bases between them. The CDR3 extends over 16 amino acids. Full variable domain (rest looked up from reference TRBV15 and TRBJ2-7): DAMVIQNPRYQVTQFGKPVTLSCSQTLNHNVMYWYQQKSSQAPKLLFHYYDKDFNNEADTPDNFQSRRPNTSFCFLDIRSPGLGDTAMYLCATSSRGESGMGEQYFGPGTRLTVT.

The V gene is TRBV4-1, the J gene TRBJ1-1; TRBD1 might be the D (5 bases). The germline V and J ends were trimmed by 0 bases and 4 bases, with 15 bases remaining between them. There are 16 residues in the CDR3. CDR1 is MGHRA and CDR2 is YSYEKL in the germline V gene. The CDR3 here is CASSQDRTTLGTEAFF. DNA of the CDR3: TGCGCCAGCAGCCAAGACAGGACAACCCTGGGCACTGAAGCTTTCTTT.

The rearrangement uses TRBV27 and TRBJ2-1; 7 bases line up with TRBD2. Germline trimming cut 3 bases from V and 9 bases from J; bases unmatched to any gene: 5. The CDR3 sequence is 13 residues long. Germline V gene sequence: CDR1 MNHEY, CDR2 SMNVEV (reference sequence). CDR3: CASSFTREVEQFF. The DNA of the CDR3 is TGTGCCAGCAGTTTCACCCGGGAGGTTGAGCAGTTCTTC.

This chain connects TRBV4-2 to TRBJ2-7, with D unclear. Germline values: CDR1 LGHNA, CDR2 YNFKEQ. V lost 0 bases and J lost 4, with 13 bases in between. The CDR3 is 15 amino acids. Here the CDR3 DNA reads TGTGCCAGCAGCCAAGATGGTGAGACATCTTACGAGCAGTACTTC. As protein: CASSQDGETSYEQYF.

This chain links TRBV9 with TRBJ2-1, with 8 nucleotides matching TRBD1. The CDR3 runs to 16 residues. V dropped 6 bases and J dropped 3; count of bases not matched to a gene: 11. Germline CDR1 is SGDLS and CDR2 is YYNGEE. The CDR3 sequence: CASIPGAGGGYNEQFF. The CDR3 coding sequence is TGTGCCAGCATCCCTGGAGCAGGGGGCGGCTACAATGAGCAGTTCTTC. Combining the CDR3 with reference TRBV9 and TRBJ2-1 gives the whole variable domain DSGVTQTPKHLITATGQRVTLRCSPRSGDLSVYWYQQSLDQGLQFLIQYYNGEERAKGNILERFSAQQFPDLHSELNLSSLELGDSALYFCASIPGAGGGYNEQFFGPGTRLTVL.

The chain recombines TRBV7-9 with TRBJ1-1; 11 bases map to TRBD1. Germline CDR1 reads SEHNR; CDR2 reads FQNEAQ (reference sequence). V was clipped by 0 bases and J by 4 bases; unmatched bases: 4. This CDR3 is built from 16 residues. CDR3 coding DNA: TGTGCCAGCAGCTTAGCCAGGACAGGGGGCGGCACTGAAGCTTTCTTT. It yields the protein CASSLARTGGGTEAFF.

This sequence joins TRBV29-1 and TRBJ1-1; D unresolved. The germline V gene encodes CDR1 SQVTM and CDR2 ANQGSEA. Trimming left V 7 bases short and J 0 bases short, with 6 bases between. The CDR3 is 11 amino acids. The CDR3 protein is CSARLNTEAFF. The CDR3 DNA sequence: TGCAGCGCCCGCCTGAACACTGAAGCTTTCTTT. Full variable domain (remainder filled in from reference TRBV29-1 and TRBJ1-1): SAVISQKPSRDICQRGTSLTIQCQVDSQVTMMFWYRQQPGQSLTLIATANQGSEATYESGFVIDKFPISRPNLTFSTLTVSNMSPEDSSIYLCSARLNTEAFFGQGTRLTVV.

The rearrangement links TRBV27 to TRBJ2-2; D assignment may be TRBD1 or TRBD2 (5 bases each). The CDR3 consists of 13 residues. The germline gives CDR1 MNHEY, CDR2 SMNVEV (reference sequence). V lost 6 bases to trimming and J lost 9 bases, with 14 bases between them. Here the CDR3 reads CASRSGTEWELFF. As DNA, the CDR3 is TGTGCCAGCAGATCCGGGACCGAGTGGGAGCTGTTTTTT.

This chain uses TRBV11-2 with TRBJ2-4, with 8 bases aligning to TRBD1. CDR3 length equals 15 residues. V dropped 7 bases and J dropped 0; count of bases not matched to a gene: 5. The germline gives CDR1 SGHAT, CDR2 FQNNGV. The CDR3 DNA reads TGTGCCAGCAACGGACAGGGAGTAGCCAAAAACATTCAGTACTTC. This gives the protein CASNGQGVAKNIQYF.

The gene calls are TRBV25-1 and TRBJ1-1, with D perhaps TRBD1 (6 bases). V was clipped by 4 bases and J by 2 bases, with 8 bases between them. The V gene's germline CDR1 is MGHDK and CDR2 SYGVNS. The CDR3 loop spans 13 amino acids. The CDR3 region is CASSVTGNTEAFF. DNA for the CDR3: TGTGCCAGCAGTGTGACAGGCAACACTGAAGCTTTCTTT.

The CDR3 here is CASSFLGAEAFF. CDR3 sequence (DNA): TGTGCCAGCAGTTTTCTAGGCGCTGAAGCTTTCTTT. The chain has TRBV28 and TRBJ1-1; no clear D gene. V was clipped by 3 bases and J by 6 bases, with 8 bases between them. Per germline, CDR1 MDHEN and CDR2 SYDVKM. The CDR3 runs to 12 residues.